Each of the 26 T cell receptor beta chains below was sequenced from the same sample in a study of T cell clonality in common variable immunodeficiency. Sequencing used immunoSEQ multiplex PCR; TCRdb keeps in-frame clones, though not all of them. Captured here are around 45,000 clones, none seen once; the top ten comprise approximately 2.9%. Sequenced material: peripheral blood mononuclear cells. Receptors were obtained from a person aged 18-69 years in good health.

This clone appeared many times. Read data end 3 residues before the CDR3 end; the end is taken from the germline J gene. The chain uses TRBV6-1 and TRBJ2-4; D gene unclear. Trimming left V 1 base short and J 3 bases short, with 13 bases between. Germline V gene sequence: CDR1 MNHNS, CDR2 SASEGT. The CDR3 has 16 residues. CDR3 in amino acids: CASSEEWFLVKNIQYF. The part of the CDR3 DNA that was read is TGTGCCAGCAGTGAAGAGTGGTTTTTAGTCAAAAACATT.

With regard to this clone: The CDR3 is cut off 3 residues early in the read; its end comes from the germline J gene. The chain couples TRBV7-2 to TRBJ2-3, with 7 bases aligning to TRBD2. The CDR3 contains 14 residues. Germline-derived CDR1 and CDR2 are SGHTA and FQGNSA. The sequenced part of the CDR3 DNA is TGTGCCAGCAGCCCTCGGACTAGTCAGGAGACG. Translating gives CASSPRTSQET. The complete CDR3 protein is CASSPRTSQETQYF.

This clone was observed at least ten times. The CDR3 is CASSFRSSGGLDEQFF. The sequenced part of the CDR3 DNA is TGTGCCAGCAGCTTCAGATCTAGCGGGGGGTTGGATGAG. This chain links TRBV7-3 with TRBJ2-1, with TRBD2 identical over 11 bases. The sequenced fragment ends 3 residues before the CDR3 boundary, so the rest is inferred from the germline J gene. The CDR3 totals 16 residues. V lost 3 bases and J lost 8; bases outside the gene matches: 9. The germline V gene encodes CDR1 SGHTA and CDR2 FQGTGA.

This clone appeared many times. The read ends 3 residues before the CDR3 terminus; that terminus is restored from the germline J gene. The rearrangement links TRBV19 to TRBJ2-5; 8 bases fit TRBD2. Germline-derived CDR1 and CDR2 are LNHDA and SQIVND (reference sequence). The CDR3 loop spans 16 amino acids. With 3 bases clipped from V and 4 bases from J, the junction kept 10 bases outside the gene matches. The covered CDR3 bases are TGTGCCAGTAGTATTGCGGGAGCGGGAGTGGGAGAGACC. It specifies CASSIAGAGVGET. The entire CDR3 sequence reads CASSIAGAGVGETQYF.

Ten or more counts support this clone. The CDR3 goes on 3 residues after the read ends, and that part is filled in from the germline J gene. The chain links TRBV10-3 to TRBJ2-3; no reliable D call. Germline V lookup: CDR1 ENHRY, CDR2 SYGVKD. Trimming removed 6 bases at V and 5 bases at J, with 9 bases between. This CDR3 has 12 amino acids. This chain's CDR3 is CAISPKGDTQYF. Partial CDR3 DNA: TGTGCCATCAGCCCGAAGGGAGATACG.

This clone was found many times. Read sequence stops 3 residues before the CDR3 end, and the germline J gene provides the missing end. The chain uses TRBV15 and TRBJ2-3, with D tentatively TRBD2 (7 bases). Germline V lookup: CDR1 LNHNV, CDR2 YYDKDF (reference sequence). This CDR3 is built from 17 residues. Trimming stripped 0 bases from V and 2 bases from J, with 15 bases between. The DNA read from the CDR3 is TGTGCCACCAGCAGAGATGGGGGGGGGCGCATCACAGATACG. Its translation is CATSRDGGGRITDT. The full CDR3 protein reads CATSRDGGGRITDTQYF.

The sample holds many counts of this clone. The sequence runs out 3 residues before the end of the CDR3; the remainder is reconstructed from the germline J gene. This chain connects TRBV5-1 to TRBJ1-1, with D perhaps TRBD1 (6 bases). The CDR3 extends over 14 amino acids. CDR1 and CDR2 from the germline V gene are SGHRS and YFSETQ. Deletions cut 2 bases from V and 0 bases from J, with 8 bases between. CDR3 in amino acids: CASSFTGMNTEAFF. CDR3 DNA (partial): TGCGCCAGCAGCTTTACAGGGATGAACACTGAA.

This clone was recorded at least ten times. With the read ending 3 residues before the CDR3 end, the germline J gene is used to fill in that end. The chain is built from TRBV19 and TRBJ2-3; TRBD1 is a possible D gene (5 bases). The CDR3 extends over 13 amino acids. The V gene lost 5 bases and the J gene lost 2 bases, with 8 bases spanning the gap. Germline-derived CDR1 and CDR2 are LNHDA and SQIVND (reference sequence). CDR3 in amino acids: CASSDRNTDTQYF. The sequenced part of the CDR3 DNA is TGTGCCAGTAGTGACAGAAACACAGATACG.

This clone was picked up many times. Coverage ceases 3 residues before the CDR3 finishes, and the germline J gene fills in the end. The V gene is TRBV5-6, the J gene TRBJ2-6; 8 nucleotides agree with TRBD1. Trimming removed 3 bases from V and 2 bases from J; junction bases left unmatched: 1. The CDR3 is 15 amino acids. Germline V gene sequence: CDR1 SGHDT, CDR2 YYEEEE. The CDR3 loop reads CASSWTGTGANVLTF. The sequenced CDR3 bases are TGTGCCAGCAGCTGGACAGGGACTGGGGCCAACGTC. The entire variable domain, with the rest obtained from reference TRBV5-6 and TRBJ2-6, is as follows: DAGVTQSPTHLIKTRGQQVTLRCSPKSGHDTVSWYQQALGQGPQFIFQYYEEEERQRGNFPDRFSGHQFPNYSSELNVNALLLGDSALYLCASSWTGTGANVLTFGAGSRLTVL.

As for this clone: The read halts 3 residues ahead of the CDR3 end, with the missing end drawn from the germline J gene. V is TRBV7-9 and J is TRBJ2-2; D ambiguous. The germline V gene has CDR1 SEHNR and CDR2 FQNEAQ (reference sequence). This CDR3 has 14 residues. The CDR3 bases that were read are TGTGCCAGCAGCTTAGACAGTTATAATTCACCG. Translated, it gives CASSLDSYNSP. In full, the CDR3 reads CASSLDSYNSPLFF.

This clone has a count of ten or more. With the read ending 3 residues before the CDR3 end, the germline J gene is used to fill in that end. The V gene is TRBV20-1, the J gene TRBJ2-3; 8 bases are shared with TRBD1. Looked up from germline, CDR1 is DFQATT and CDR2 is SNEGSKA (reference sequence). This CDR3 has 19 amino acids. Unmatched junction bases numbered 17, after V lost 3 bases and J lost 0 bases. The chain's CDR3 is CSARTHTFQGASSTDTQYF. The covered CDR3 bases are TGCAGTGCTAGGACACATACGTTTCAGGGGGCCTCTAGCACAGATACG.

This clone was seen ten or more times. The CDR3 end lies 3 residues beyond the end of the read and is filled in from the germline J gene. The chain carries TRBV6-2 or TRBV6-3 and TRBJ1-2, with D maybe TRBD1 (6 bases). The V end lost 8 bases, the J end lost 4 bases, and 17 bases lay between the germline ends. This CDR3 contains 14 residues. CDR1 and CDR2 from the germline V gene are MNHEY and SVGEGT. CDR3 DNA (partial): TGTGCCAGCTCGGACCAGGGGCGGAGCTATGGC. Amino acid sequence: CASSDQGRSYG. The entire CDR3 reads CASSDQGRSYGYTF.

Details on this clone: Sequencing ends 3 residues short of the CDR3 end; the germline J gene provides the rest. V is TRBV18 and J is TRBJ1-5; 8 nucleotides agree with TRBD1. V lost 3 bases to trimming and J lost 6 bases; unmatched junction nucleotides: 10. This CDR3 comprises 16 residues. Germline V lookup: CDR1 KGHSH, CDR2 LQKENI. The CDR3 here is CASSPIVTGEGQPQHF. The CDR3 bases that were read are TGTGCCAGCTCACCGATAGTGACAGGGGAAGGTCAGCCC.

This clone was seen ten or more times. The read ends 3 residues shy of where the CDR3 ends; the end is completed using the germline J gene. This sequence joins TRBV20-1 and TRBJ2-7; 10 nucleotides align to TRBD2. Looked up from germline, CDR1 is DFQATT and CDR2 is SNEGSKA (reference sequence). V was clipped by 6 bases and J by 5 bases; unmatched bases: 10. The CDR3 loop spans 14 amino acids. CDR3 sequence reads: CSATLAGVADEQYF. Partial CDR3 DNA: TGCAGTGCAACGCTAGCGGGAGTCGCCGACGAG.

Many counts were recorded for this clone. The CDR3 extends 3 residues past the end of the read, so its final part is completed from the germline J gene. The genes are TRBV7-9 and TRBJ2-3, with a weak D call TRBD2 (7 bases). The germline gives CDR1 SEHNR, CDR2 FQNEAQ (reference sequence). Deletions cut 6 bases from V and 4 bases from J, with 14 bases between. The CDR3 is 14 residues long. The sequenced CDR3 bases are TGTGCCAGCAGTTTACCCGGGGGGCCAGATACG. This sequence encodes CASSLPGGPDT. The CDR3 in full is CASSLPGGPDTQYF. Filled out from reference TRBV7-9 and TRBJ2-3, the complete variable domain reads DTGVSQNPRHKITKRGQNVTFRCDPISEHNRLYWYRQTLGQGPEFLTYFQNEAQLEKSRLLSDRFSAERPKGSFSTLEIQRTEQGDSAMYLCASSLPGGPDTQYFGPGTRLTVL.

This clone was counted at least ten times. The read terminates 3 residues ahead of where the CDR3 ends, so the germline J gene completes it. The genes are TRBV11-2 and TRBJ2-7, with TRBD2 as a possible D gene (5 bases). V was shortened by 4 bases and J by 2 bases, with 9 bases between the two germline ends. This CDR3 has 13 residues. Germline V gene data show CDR1 as SGHAT and CDR2 as FQNNGV. This chain's CDR3 is CASSSLATYEQYF. The CDR3 bases that were read are TGTGCCAGCAGCTCCCTAGCAACCTACGAG.

This clone appeared many times. The CDR3 goes on 3 residues after the read ends, and that part is filled in from the germline J gene. The rearrangement uses TRBV7-2 and TRBJ2-5; D is ambiguous. Germline V gene data show CDR1 as SGHTA and CDR2 as FQGNSA. With 6 bases removed from V and 5 bases from J, the gap between germline ends came to 7 bases. The CDR3 spans 11 residues. The CDR3 sequence: CASRLIETQYF. The sequenced part of the CDR3 DNA is TGTGCCAGCAGACTCATTGAGACC.

The table lists this clone with many counts. With the read ending 3 residues before the CDR3 end, the germline J gene is used to fill in that end. The rearrangement links TRBV12-3 or TRBV12-4 to TRBJ2-1, with 8 bases aligning to TRBD2. The CDR3 totals 12 residues. V lost 6 bases to trimming and J lost 9 bases; unmatched junction nucleotides: 4. The part of the CDR3 DNA that was read is TGTGCCAGCAGCCTCGGGGGGGTTGAG. The encoded protein is CASSLGGVE. The whole CDR3 protein is CASSLGGVEQFF.

This clone came up many times. The sequence runs out 3 residues before the end of the CDR3; the remainder is reconstructed from the germline J gene. V gene TRBV30 combines with J gene TRBJ1-1, with TRBD1 as a possible D gene (6 bases). This CDR3 is built from 15 residues. V dropped 5 bases and J dropped 3 bases, with 19 bases sitting between them. Germline loops: CDR1 GTSNPN, CDR2 SVGIG (reference sequence). Partial CDR3 DNA: TGTGCCTGGGGAGGGGGACACCTCCGTTACACTGAA. Translation: CAWGGGHLRYTE. From start to end, the CDR3 is CAWGGGHLRYTEAFF.

This clone was observed many times. The read stops 3 residues short of the end of the CDR3; the missing end is completed from the germline J gene. The J gene is TRBJ1-1, the V gene TRBV7-2; a possible D gene is TRBD1 (5 bases). This CDR3 spans 15 amino acids. V dropped 2 bases and J dropped 6 bases, with 16 bases sitting between them. CDR1 and CDR2 from the germline V gene are SGHTA and FQGNSA. The CDR3 spells CASSLNKIRGAEAFF. The covered CDR3 bases are TGTGCCAGCAGCTTAAACAAAATAAGGGGCGCTGAA.

This clone was picked up many times. The CDR3 goes on 3 residues after the read ends, and that part is filled in from the germline J gene. V is TRBV20-1 and J is TRBJ2-5; 16 bases agree with TRBD2. J lost 2 bases, V lost 4 bases, and 10 bases had no gene match. CDR3 length equals 18 residues. Germline lookup yields CDR1 DFQATT and CDR2 SNEGSKA (reference sequence). CDR3: CSATTGTSGRGPQETQYF. The part of the CDR3 DNA that was read is TGCAGTGCTACAACCGGGACTAGCGGGAGGGGACCTCAAGAGACC.

This clone was counted ten times or more. The CDR3 is cut off 3 residues early in the read; its end comes from the germline J gene. Other DNA sequences in the same sample also yield this CDR3. The chain combines TRBV13 with TRBJ1-3, with 9 bases lining up with TRBD1. V lost 0 bases and J lost 1; bases outside the gene matches: 13. CDR3 length: 20 amino acids. The germline gives CDR1 PRHDT, CDR2 FYEKMQ (reference sequence). Partial CDR3 DNA: TGTGCCAGCAGCTTAGGCCCGGGACAGGGTAATTCGTTATCTGGAAACACC. It is translated as CASSLGPGQGNSLSGNT. The entire CDR3 protein reads CASSLGPGQGNSLSGNTIYF.

As to this clone: The read is 3 residues too short to cover the CDR3 end, so that end is filled in from the germline J gene. The chain has TRBV6-1 and TRBJ2-2; perhaps TRBD2 as D (6 bases). The V gene's germline CDR1 is MNHNS and CDR2 SASEGT. There are 19 residues in the CDR3. The sequenced part of the CDR3 DNA is TGTGCCAGCAGTGAACGTCGGGGGACCTTGGGCTCTGGGGCCAACGTG. It is translated as CASSERRGTLGSGANV. In full, the CDR3 is CASSERRGTLGSGANVLFF.

This clone was observed many times. The read gets to within 3 residues of the CDR3 end, and the germline J gene fills in the rest. The chain employs TRBV6-1 and TRBJ2-1, with D unclear. This CDR3 region has 14 residues. Germline values: CDR1 MNHNS, CDR2 SASEGT. The V end lost 2 bases, the J end lost 0 bases, and 5 bases lay between the germline ends. CDR3: CASSETVSYNEQFF. CDR3 DNA, as far as it was read: TGTGCCAGCAGTGAAACAGTCTCCTACAATGAG.

This clone has more than one count but fewer than ten. The sequenced fragment ends 3 residues before the CDR3 boundary, so the rest is inferred from the germline J gene. J is TRBJ2-3 and V is TRBV2, with 10 bases aligning to TRBD2. Trimming removed 4 bases from V and 5 bases from J; junction bases left unmatched: 6. CDR1 SNHLY and CDR2 FYNNEI come from the germline V gene. CDR3 length: 15 amino acids. CDR3: CASSGTAGGQDTQYF. Incomplete CDR3 DNA: TGTGCCAGCAGTGGAACAGCGGGAGGGCAAGATACG.

In this sample, this clone turned up a few times. Coverage ceases 3 residues before the CDR3 finishes, and the germline J gene fills in the end. The chain carries TRBV11-2 and TRBJ2-1; possible D gene TRBD1, 5 bases. The V gene's germline CDR1 is SGHAT and CDR2 FQNNGV. This CDR3 spans 14 amino acids. Trimming removed 5 bases from V and 6 bases from J, with 14 bases in between. The part of the CDR3 DNA that was read is TGTGCCAGCAGCGCGACAGCTACGGGCAATGAG. Translating gives CASSATATGNE. The CDR3 in full is CASSATATGNEQFF. The full variable domain, completed using reference TRBV11-2 and TRBJ2-1, is EAGVAQSPRYKIIEKRQSVAFWCNPISGHATLYWYQQILGQGPKLLIQFQNNGVVDDSQLPKDRFSAERLKGVDSTLKIQPAKLEDSAVYLCASSATATGNEQFFGPGTRLTVL.